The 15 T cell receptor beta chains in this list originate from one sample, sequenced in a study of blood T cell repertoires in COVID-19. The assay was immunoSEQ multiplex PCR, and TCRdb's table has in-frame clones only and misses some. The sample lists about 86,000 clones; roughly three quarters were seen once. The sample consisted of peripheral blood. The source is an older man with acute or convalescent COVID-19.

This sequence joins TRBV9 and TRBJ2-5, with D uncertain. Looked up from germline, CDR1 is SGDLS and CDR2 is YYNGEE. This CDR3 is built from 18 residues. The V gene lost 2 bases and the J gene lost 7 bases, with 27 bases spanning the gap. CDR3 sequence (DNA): TGTGCCAGCAGCGTCGAACAGAGTTTAGGAATTAAAGAGATGACCCAGTACTTC. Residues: CASSVEQSLGIKEMTQYF.

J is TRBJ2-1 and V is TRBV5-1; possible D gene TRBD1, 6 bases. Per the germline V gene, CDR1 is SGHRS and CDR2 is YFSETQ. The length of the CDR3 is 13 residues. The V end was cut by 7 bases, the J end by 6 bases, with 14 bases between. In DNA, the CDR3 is TGCGCCAGCTTTTTAGACAGGAGCAATGAGCAGTTCTTC. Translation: CASFLDRSNEQFF. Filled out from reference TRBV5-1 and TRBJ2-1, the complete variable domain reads KAGVTQTPRYLIKTRGQQVTLSCSPISGHRSVSWYQQTPGQGLQFLFEYFSETQRNKGNFPGRFSGRQFSNSRSEMNVSTLELGDSALYLCASFLDRSNEQFFGPGTRLTVL.

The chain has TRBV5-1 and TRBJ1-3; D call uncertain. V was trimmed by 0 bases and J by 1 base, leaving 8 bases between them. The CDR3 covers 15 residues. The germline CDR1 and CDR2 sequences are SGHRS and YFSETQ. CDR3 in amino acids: CASSLDGGSGNTIYF. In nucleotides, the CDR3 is TGCGCCAGCAGCTTGGACGGAGGTTCTGGAAACACCATATATTTT.

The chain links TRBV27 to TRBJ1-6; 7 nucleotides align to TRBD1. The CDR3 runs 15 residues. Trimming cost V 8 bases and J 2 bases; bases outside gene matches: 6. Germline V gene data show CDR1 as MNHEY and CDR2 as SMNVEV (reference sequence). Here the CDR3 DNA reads TGTGCCAGCTCCGGACAGGAGCCCTATAATTCACCCCTCCACTTT. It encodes CASSGQEPYNSPLHF.

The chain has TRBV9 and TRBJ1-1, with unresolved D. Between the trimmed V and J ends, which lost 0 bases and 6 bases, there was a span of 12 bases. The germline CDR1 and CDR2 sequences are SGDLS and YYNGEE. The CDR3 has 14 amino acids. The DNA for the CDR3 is TGTGCCAGCAGCGTAGAGGAGGGTAGGGCTGAAGCTTTCTTT. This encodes CASSVEEGRAEAFF.

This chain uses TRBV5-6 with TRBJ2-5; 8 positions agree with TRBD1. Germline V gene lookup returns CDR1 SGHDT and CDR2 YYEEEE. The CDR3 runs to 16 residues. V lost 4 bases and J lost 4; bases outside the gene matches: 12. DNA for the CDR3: TGTGCCAGCAGCATCACGGACAGGGTCGTAGGAGAGACCCAGTACTTC. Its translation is CASSITDRVVGETQYF.

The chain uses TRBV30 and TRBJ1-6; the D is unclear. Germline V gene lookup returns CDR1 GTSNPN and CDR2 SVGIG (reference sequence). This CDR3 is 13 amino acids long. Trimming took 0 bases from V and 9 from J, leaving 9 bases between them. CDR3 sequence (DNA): TGTGCCTGGAGTGTAGAGCGGGGTTCACCCCTCCACTTT. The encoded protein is CAWSVERGSPLHF.

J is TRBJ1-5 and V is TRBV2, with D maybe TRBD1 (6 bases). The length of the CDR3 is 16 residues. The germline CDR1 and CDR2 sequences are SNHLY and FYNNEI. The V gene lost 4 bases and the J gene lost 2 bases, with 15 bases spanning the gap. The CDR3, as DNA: TGTGCCAGCAGTGGAGGGGGGGGCGCGGGCAATCAGCCCCAGCATTTT. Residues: CASSGGGGAGNQPQHF.

This CDR3 is CASSEERVGANVLTF. The CDR3 bases are TGTGCCAGCAGTGAAGAGCGGGTGGGGGCCAACGTCCTGACTTTC. V usage is TRBV2 and J usage is TRBJ2-6, with D possibly TRBD2 on 6 matching bases. This CDR3 region has 15 residues. Trimming removed 1 base at V and 4 bases at J, with 8 bases between. CDR1 and CDR2 from the germline V gene are SNHLY and FYNNEI.

CDR3 protein: CASSRGSDYGYTF. CDR3 sequence (DNA): TGTGCCAGCAGTCGAGGCAGCGACTATGGCTACACCTTC. This chain uses TRBV6-5 with TRBJ1-2; D is unclear. The germline gives CDR1 MNHEY, CDR2 SVGAGI. This CDR3 is built from 13 residues. V was trimmed by 5 bases and J by 3 bases, leaving 10 bases between them.

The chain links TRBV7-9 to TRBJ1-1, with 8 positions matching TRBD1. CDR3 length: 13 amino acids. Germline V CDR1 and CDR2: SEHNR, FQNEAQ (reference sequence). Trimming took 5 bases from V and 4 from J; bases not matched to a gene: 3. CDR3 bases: TGTGCCAGCAGCCTTGACAGGGGCACTGAAGCTTTCTTT. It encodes CASSLDRGTEAFF.

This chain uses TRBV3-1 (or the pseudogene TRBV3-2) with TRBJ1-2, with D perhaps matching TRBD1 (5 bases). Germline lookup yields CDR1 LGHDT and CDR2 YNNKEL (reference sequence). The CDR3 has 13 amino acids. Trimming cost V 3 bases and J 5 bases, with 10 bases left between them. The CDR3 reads CASSQQGIYGYTF. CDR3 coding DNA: TGTGCCAGCAGCCAGCAGGGCATATATGGCTACACCTTC.

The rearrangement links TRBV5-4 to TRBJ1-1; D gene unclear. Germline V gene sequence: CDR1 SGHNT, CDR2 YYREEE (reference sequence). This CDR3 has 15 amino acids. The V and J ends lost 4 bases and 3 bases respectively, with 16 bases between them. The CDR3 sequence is CASSLGRRLDTEAFF. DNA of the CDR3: TGTGCCAGCAGCCTTGGGAGGAGGCTTGACACTGAAGCTTTCTTT.

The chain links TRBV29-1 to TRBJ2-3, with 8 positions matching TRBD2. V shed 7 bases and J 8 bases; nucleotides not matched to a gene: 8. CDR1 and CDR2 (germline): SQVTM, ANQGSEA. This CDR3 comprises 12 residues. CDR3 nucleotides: TGCAGCGGGGGTAGCGGGGAGGGTACGCAGTATTTT. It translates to CSGGSGEGTQYF.

The CDR3 loop is CASSWGAGGPGDTQYF. CDR3 sequence (DNA): TGTGCCAGCAGCTGGGGAGCGGGGGGGCCTGGAGATACGCAGTATTTT. V and J are TRBV5-4 and TRBJ2-3; 10 bases line up with TRBD2. Germline loops: CDR1 SGHNT, CDR2 YYREEE (reference sequence). Germline trimming cut 3 bases from V and 5 bases from J; bases unmatched to any gene: 9. The CDR3 spans 16 residues.